The T cell receptor beta chain described here comes from a study of regulatory T cells in long-lasting Graves disease. General study findings and limits: Newly diagnosed Graves' patients had higher TCR diversity than persistent ones. New patients shared more than 750 public clonotypes, fewer than the 2,500 to 3,000 shared by persistent patients. Having only a small sample size may have limited accuracy.

Arm-PCR of CDR3 regions with iRepertoire HTBI primers generated TCR beta libraries. One entry per CDR3 protein results from TCRdb running MiXCR on the multiplex PCR reads. The data show about 420,000 distinct CDR3 sequences, around a quarter seen once. Documented time point: persistent/refractory GD, antithyroid drugs over 5 years with positive TRAb. TCR sequences were obtained from RNA taken from PBMCs. Patients were from an endocrinology department in Xi'an, China. Trimming shortened V by 5 bases and J by 7 bases, and 15 bases separated the two germline ends. The germline V gene encodes CDR1 MDHEN and CDR2 SYDVKM. This CDR3 has 13 residues. This clonotype was counted only a few times. Its target is unknown.

The TCR comes from a female donor with Graves disease. The V and J genes are TRBV28 and TRBJ2-7; the D gene is possibly TRBD1 (6 bases). Sequences were derived from peripheral blood mononuclear cells (PBMCs), sampled when the disease was refractory, from a patient treated with antithyroid drugs. Here the CDR3 reads CASSPRQVGEQYF. The CDR3 coding sequence is TGTGCCAGCAGTCCGCGACAGGTGGGAGAGCAGTACTTC. Using reference TRBV28 and TRBJ2-7 for the parts outside the CDR3, the full variable domain is DVKVTQSSRYLVKRTGEKVFLECVQDMDHENMFWYRQDPGLGLRLIYFSYDVKMKEKGDIPEGYSVSREKKERFSLILESASTNQTSMYLCASSPRQVGEQYFGPGTRLTVT.